One TCR beta chain is described in this entry. Antigen: not known. The sample comes from a study of shared clonotypes between healthy human individuals. On the study more broadly: Each donor had three CD4 naive, three CD4 memory, two CD8 naive and one CD8 memory plate.

When replicate PCRs were run on sorted subsets, they used 200 to 250 ng DNA, about 30,000 T cell genomes. Method: immunoSEQ multiplex PCR; TCRdb's copy keeps in-frame clones and lacks some. Among millions of clones listed, over 90% were seen once. CDR1 is SGHAT, CDR2 FQNNGV, per germline. The CDR3 has 15 residues. Trimming stripped 1 base from V and 4 bases from J, with 12 bases between. Donors comprised healthy HIV-negative adults lacking recent acute infections or vaccinations. Study-wide points: Four donors had around 5.5% of their naive CD4 clonotypes in common.

Sequencing was done on a sample of naive CD4+ T cells from PBMCs. Documented subset: CD45RA+ positively selected. The TCR sequence derives from a man younger than 35 in good health. Some clones in this sample may be carry-over from other donors' samples. The rearrangement joins TRBV11-2 to TRBJ2-3; D gene uncertain. CDR3 loop: CASSLASGLADTQYF. The CDR3 DNA reads as TGTGCCAGCAGCTTAGCCTCTGGGCTGGCAGATACGCAGTATTTT.